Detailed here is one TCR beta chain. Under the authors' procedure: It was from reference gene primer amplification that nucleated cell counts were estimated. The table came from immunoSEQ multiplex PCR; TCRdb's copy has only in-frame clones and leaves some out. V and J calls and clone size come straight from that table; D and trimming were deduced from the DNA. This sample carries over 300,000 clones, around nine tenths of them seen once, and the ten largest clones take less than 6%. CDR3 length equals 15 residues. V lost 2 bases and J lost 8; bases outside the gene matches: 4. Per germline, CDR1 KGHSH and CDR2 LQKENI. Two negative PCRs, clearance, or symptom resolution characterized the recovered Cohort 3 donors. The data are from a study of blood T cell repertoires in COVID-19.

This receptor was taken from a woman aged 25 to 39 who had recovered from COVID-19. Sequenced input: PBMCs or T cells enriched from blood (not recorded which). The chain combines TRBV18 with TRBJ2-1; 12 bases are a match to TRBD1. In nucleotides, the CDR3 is TGTGCCAGCTCACCAGGGACAGGGGGCTTATATGAGCAGTTCTTC. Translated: CASSPGTGGLYEQFF.